This entry lists 16 T cell receptor beta chains sequenced from one sample in a study of cytomegalovirus exposure and HLA in healthy donors. Use of 60 Vbeta and 13 Jbeta primers characterized the PCR. Sequenced by immunoSEQ multiplex PCR; TCRdb stores in-frame clones only, minus some. The record lists under 150,000 clones, of which the ten most abundant hold roughly 2%. Sequenced input: PBMCs. Receptors originate from an older woman in good health and CMV-seronegative.

Concerning this clone itself: One junction end disagrees with the germline gene, perhaps due to a read error. This CDR3 is also generated by other DNA sequences in the sample. This rearrangement joins TRBV11-3 to TRBJ1-1; D possibly corresponds to TRBD1 (6 bases). The CDR3 runs to 14 residues. Looked up from germline, CDR1 is SGHNT and CDR2 is YENEEA. CDR3 DNA: TGCGCCAGCAGCTCGACAGGACCAAACACTGAAGCTTTCTTT. Its translation: CASSSTGPNTEAFF.

This chain uses TRBV19 with TRBJ2-2, with TRBD1 matching 9 bases. The CDR3 totals 15 residues. Germline V gene lookup returns CDR1 LNHDA and CDR2 SQIVND (reference sequence). With V trimmed by 3 bases and J by 3 bases, 2 bases remained unmatched. The CDR3 reads CASSMWDRDTGELFF. CDR3 DNA sequence: TGTGCCAGTAGTATGTGGGACAGGGACACCGGGGAGCTGTTTTTT. Drawing the rest from reference TRBV19 and TRBJ2-2, the complete variable domain is DGGITQSPKYLFRKEGQNVTLSCEQNLNHDAMYWYRQDPGQGLRLIYYSQIVNDFQKGDIAEGYSVSREKKESFPLTVTSAQKNPTAFYLCASSMWDRDTGELFFGEGSRLTVL.

This chain joins TRBV7-3 and TRBJ1-5; TRBD1 aligns across 8 bases. From germline, CDR1 is SGHTA and CDR2 FQGTGA. The CDR3 spans 13 residues. V dropped 5 bases and J dropped 8; count of bases not matched to a gene: 5. The CDR3 region has the DNA TGTGCCAGCAGCCCGGACAGGGATGAGCCCCAGCATTTT. Translated: CASSPDRDEPQHF.

V and J are TRBV28 and TRBJ1-5; D gene unclear. Trimming left V 5 bases short and J 0 bases short, with 14 bases between. Germline CDR1 reads MDHEN; CDR2 reads SYDVKM. This CDR3 region has 16 residues. This CDR3 reads CASSLSVGVSNQPQHF. CDR3 nucleotide sequence: TGTGCCAGCAGTCTCAGCGTAGGAGTTAGCAATCAGCCCCAGCATTTT.

This chain links TRBV7-2 with TRBJ1-4; 8 positions match TRBD1. Germline CDR1 is SGHTA and CDR2 is FQGNSA. J was trimmed by 8 bases and V by 4 bases; bases with no gene match: 12. The CDR3 runs to 16 residues. The CDR3 nucleotides are TGTGCCAGCAGCTACTTCGGACAGGGACGAGGCGAAAAACTGTTTTTT. It specifies CASSYFGQGRGEKLFF.

This sequence joins TRBV6-1 and TRBJ2-4, with 8 bases matching TRBD1. With 4 bases clipped from V and 8 bases from J, the junction kept 7 bases outside the gene matches. Germline V gives CDR1 MNHNS, CDR2 SASEGT. This CDR3 has 14 residues. CDR3 sequence reads: CASSGTGMWDIQYF. As DNA, the CDR3 is TGTGCCAGCAGTGGGACAGGGATGTGGGACATTCAGTACTTC.

This chain connects TRBV5-1 to TRBJ2-2, with 7 bases fitting TRBD1. The trim removed 4 bases at V and 7 bases at J, leaving 7 bases unmatched. There are 14 residues in the CDR3. The germline V gene encodes CDR1 SGHRS and CDR2 YFSETQ. The CDR3 DNA sequence: TGCGCCAGCAGCGCCACAGGGGATGACGGGGAGCTGTTTTTT. It specifies CASSATGDDGELFF.

V usage is TRBV5-1 and J usage is TRBJ1-2; 9 nucleotides line up with TRBD1. Germline V gene sequence: CDR1 SGHRS, CDR2 YFSETQ. The CDR3 runs 18 residues. The V and J ends lost 2 bases and 2 bases, in that order; junction bases with no gene match: 13. The CDR3 region has the DNA TGCGCCAGCAGCTTCTCTGGGACAGGGAGCCCCCTCAACTATGGCTACACCTTC. Translation: CASSFSGTGSPLNYGYTF.

The chain links TRBV2 to TRBJ1-1, with 7 bases matching TRBD1. The V segment lost 6 bases and the J segment 7 bases; nucleotides outside the gene matches: 8. CDR1 and CDR2 from the germline V gene are SNHLY and FYNNEI. The CDR3 spans 13 residues. CDR3 in amino acids: CASSNRGSSEAFF. The CDR3 DNA is TGTGCCAGCAGCAACAGGGGATCGAGTGAAGCTTTCTTT. Together with reference TRBV2 and TRBJ1-1, the CDR3 gives the full variable domain: EPEVTQTPSHQVTQMGQEVILRCVPISNHLYFYWYRQILGQKVEFLVSFYNNEISEKSEIFDDQFSVERPDGSNFTLKIRSTKLEDSAMYFCASSNRGSSEAFFGQGTRLTVV.

The chain uses TRBV4-2 and TRBJ2-2; 7 bases are shared with TRBD2. The trim removed 1 base at V and 6 bases at J, leaving 8 bases unmatched. Germline CDR1 and CDR2: LGHNA and YNFKEQ. CDR3 size: 16 residues. CDR3 residues: CASSQGSGRAAGELFF. The CDR3 bases are TGTGCCAGCAGCCAAGGAAGTGGGAGGGCCGCCGGGGAGCTGTTTTTT.

J is TRBJ1-5 and V is TRBV30; 7 bases align to TRBD1. The CDR3 runs 11 residues. V dropped 3 bases and J dropped 9; count of bases not matched to a gene: 2. The germline V gene encodes CDR1 GTSNPN and CDR2 SVGIG (reference sequence). The CDR3 is CAWSQGGPQHF. Written as DNA, the CDR3 is TGTGCCTGGAGCCAGGGGGGGCCCCAGCATTTT.

This chain connects TRBV7-9 to TRBJ1-5, with D possibly being TRBD1 (6 bases). The CDR3 length is 13 residues. Germline V gene sequence: CDR1 SEHNR, CDR2 FQNEAQ (reference sequence). The V gene lost 2 bases and the J gene lost 4 bases, with 6 bases spanning the gap. CDR3 residues: CASSLRGNQPQHF. CDR3 in DNA: TGTGCCAGCAGCTTAAGGGGGAATCAGCCCCAGCATTTT.

The chain couples TRBV10-1 to TRBJ2-7; 7 positions agree with TRBD2. V shed 5 bases and J 4 bases; nucleotides not matched to a gene: 8. The CDR3 totals 14 residues. CDR1 and CDR2 from the germline V gene are WNHNN and SYGVQD (reference sequence). CDR3 in amino acids: CASSSGVVPYEQYF. CDR3 nucleotide sequence: TGCGCCAGCAGTAGCGGGGTGGTCCCGTACGAGCAGTACTTC.

CDR3 loop: CASSVGSSVQIQETQYF. CDR3 DNA: TGTGCCAGCAGCGTAGGGAGTTCAGTCCAAATCCAAGAGACCCAGTACTTC. The J gene is TRBJ2-5, the V gene TRBV9; D ambiguous. The CDR3 has 17 amino acids. Germline V gene sequence: CDR1 SGDLS, CDR2 YYNGEE. The ends were cut back, 0 bases at V and 1 base at J, with 16 bases in the middle.

On this clone: At one boundary the junction diverges from the germline segment, which might be a read error. The chain joins TRBV5-6 to TRBJ2-1; 8 bases are a match to TRBD1. This CDR3 has 14 residues. Germline values: CDR1 SGHDT, CDR2 YYEEEE. The CDR3 region is CASSLDRAYNEQFF. The CDR3 coding sequence is TGTGCCAGCAGTTTGGACAGGGCATACAATGAGCAGTTCTTC.

The genes are TRBV6-5 and TRBJ1-1; D call uncertain. The CDR3 sequence is 16 residues long. V was trimmed by 2 bases and J by 0 bases, leaving 13 bases between them. Germline CDR1 and CDR2: MNHEY and SVGAGI. CDR3 region: CASSYGTVTMNTEAFF. The CDR3 DNA reads TGTGCCAGCAGTTACGGTACAGTCACGATGAACACTGAAGCTTTCTTT.